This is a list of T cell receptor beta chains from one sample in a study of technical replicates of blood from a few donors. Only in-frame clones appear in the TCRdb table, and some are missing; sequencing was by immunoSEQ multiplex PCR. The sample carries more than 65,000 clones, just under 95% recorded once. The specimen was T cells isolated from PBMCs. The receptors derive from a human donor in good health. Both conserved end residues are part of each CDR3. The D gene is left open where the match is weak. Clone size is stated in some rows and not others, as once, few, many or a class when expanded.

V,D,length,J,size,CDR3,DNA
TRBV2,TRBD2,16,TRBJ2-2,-,CASSGGLAETGGELFF,TGTGCCAGCAGTGGCGGTCTAGCGGAGACGGGCGGGGAGCTGTTTTTT
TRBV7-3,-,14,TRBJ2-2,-,CASSPMGATGELFF,TGTGCCAGCAGCCCCATGGGAGCCACCGGGGAGCTGTTTTTT
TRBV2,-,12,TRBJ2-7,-,CASFQGAYEQYF,TGTGCCAGCTTTCAAGGGGCCTACGAGCAGTACTTC
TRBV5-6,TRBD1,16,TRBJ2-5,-,CASSETQGILQETQYF,TGTGCCAGCAGCGAAACACAGGGGATCCTCCAAGAGACCCAGTACTTC
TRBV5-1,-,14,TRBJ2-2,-,CASSQGGNTGELFF,TGCGCCAGCAGCCAGGGAGGGAACACCGGGGAGCTGTTTTTT
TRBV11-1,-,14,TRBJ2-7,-,CASSLFAGRYEQYF,TGTGCCAGCAGCTTATTTGCGGGCAGATACGAGCAGTACTTC
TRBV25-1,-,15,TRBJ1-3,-,CASSENSRSGNTIYF,TGTGCCAGCAGTGAAAACAGCCGCTCTGGAAACACCATATATTTT
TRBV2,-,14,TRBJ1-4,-,CASSGTGINEKLFF,TGTGCCAGCAGCGGAACAGGAATTAATGAAAAACTGTTTTTT
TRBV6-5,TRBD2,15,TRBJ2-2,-,CASSGLAGATGELFF,TGTGCCAGCAGTGGACTAGCGGGAGCCACCGGGGAGCTGTTTTTT
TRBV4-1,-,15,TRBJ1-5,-,CASSQGIGGNQPQHF,TGCGCCAGCAGCCAAGGTATAGGGGGCAATCAGCCCCAGCATTTT
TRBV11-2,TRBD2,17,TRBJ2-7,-,CASSLGSGRVGLYEQYF,TGTGCCAGCAGCTTAGGTAGCGGGAGGGTCGGTTTGTACGAGCAGTACTTC
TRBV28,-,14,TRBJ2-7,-,CASSLSQLPYEQYF,TGTGCCAGCAGTTTATCCCAACTCCCCTACGAGCAGTACTTC
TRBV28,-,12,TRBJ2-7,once,CAPGWFSDEQYF,TGTGCCCCTGGCTGGTTTAGCGACGAGCAGTACTTC
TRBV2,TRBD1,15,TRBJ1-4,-,CASSFWDRENEKLFF,TGTGCCAGCAGTTTTTGGGACAGGGAGAATGAAAAACTGTTTTTT
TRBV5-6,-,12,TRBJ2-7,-,CASSFSGNEQYF,TGTGCCAGCAGCTTTAGCGGAAACGAGCAGTACTTC
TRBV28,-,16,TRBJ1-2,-,CASSSSTRERDYGYTF,TGTGCCAGCAGTTCATCAACCAGGGAAAGGGACTATGGCTACACCTTC
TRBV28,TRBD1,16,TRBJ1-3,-,CASSLPYRDRGNTIYF,TGTGCCAGCAGTCTACCCTACCGGGACAGGGGAAACACCATATATTTT
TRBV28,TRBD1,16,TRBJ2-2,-,CASSLFGTGSTGELFF,TGTGCCAGCAGTTTATTCGGGACAGGGTCCACCGGGGAGCTGTTTTTT
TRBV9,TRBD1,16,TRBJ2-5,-,CASSAGQGRGGETQYF,TGTGCCAGCAGCGCTGGACAGGGGCGAGGTGGAGAGACCCAGTACTTC
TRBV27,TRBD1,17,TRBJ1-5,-,CASSLVGTGALNQPQHF,TGTGCCAGCAGTTTAGTTGGGACAGGGGCGCTCAATCAGCCCCAGCATTTT
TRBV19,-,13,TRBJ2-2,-,CASLGGYTGELFF,TGTGCCAGTTTGGGGGGATACACCGGGGAGCTGTTTTTT
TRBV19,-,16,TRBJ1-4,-,CASSKGGMETNEKLFF,TGTGCCAGTAGCAAAGGAGGGATGGAGACTAATGAAAAACTGTTTTTT
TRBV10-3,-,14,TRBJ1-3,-,CAIRAGDSGNTIYF,TGTGCCATCCGGGCAGGGGATTCTGGAAACACCATATATTTT
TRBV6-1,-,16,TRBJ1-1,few,CASSEEVAGVITEAFF,TGTGCCAGCAGCGAAGAGGTGGCCGGGGTCATTACTGAAGCTTTCTTT
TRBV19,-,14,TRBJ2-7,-,CASTKRLESHEQYF,TGTGCCAGTACCAAAAGACTAGAGTCCCACGAGCAGTACTTC
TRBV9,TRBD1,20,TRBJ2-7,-,CASSVVGTGNREDPLYEQYF,TGTGCCAGCAGCGTAGTCGGGACAGGGAATCGGGAGGACCCCCTGTACGAGCAGTACTTC
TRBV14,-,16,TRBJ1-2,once,CASSQGSRAFLYGYTF,TGTGCCAGCAGCCAAGGGAGCCGAGCGTTCCTCTATGGCTACACCTTC
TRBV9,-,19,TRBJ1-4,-,CASSPTSGGVGGANEKLFF,TGTGCCAGCAGCCCCACCAGCGGGGGAGTGGGGGGGGCTAATGAAAAACTGTTTTTT
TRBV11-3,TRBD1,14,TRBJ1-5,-,CASSRTGSNQPQHF,TGTGCCAGCAGCCGGACAGGGAGCAATCAGCCCCAGCATTTT
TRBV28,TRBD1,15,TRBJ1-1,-,CASTLDLGTGHEAFF,TGTGCCAGCACCTTAGATTTAGGGACAGGGCACGAAGCTTTCTTT
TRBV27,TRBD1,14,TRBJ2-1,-,CASSFSTGTGDTFF,TGTGCCAGCAGCTTTTCTACCGGGACAGGGGACACGTTCTTC
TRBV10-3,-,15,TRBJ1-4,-,CAISESTGRNEKLFF,TGTGCCATCAGTGAGTCGACAGGTCGAAATGAAAAACTGTTTTTT
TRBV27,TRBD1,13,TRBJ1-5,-,CASGTGSSQPQHF,TGTGCCAGCGGGACAGGGTCTAGTCAGCCCCAGCATTTT
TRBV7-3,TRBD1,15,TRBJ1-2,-,CASSPGTGGNYGYTF,TGTGCCAGCAGCCCTGGGACAGGGGGTAACTATGGCTACACCTTC
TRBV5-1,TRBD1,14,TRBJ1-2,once,CASSLQTGEYGYTF,TGCGCCAGCAGCTTACAGACAGGGGAATATGGCTACACCTTC
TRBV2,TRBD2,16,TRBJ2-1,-,CASSHTGLVNYNEQFF,TGTGCCAGCAGTCATACCGGACTAGTGAACTACAATGAGCAGTTCTTC
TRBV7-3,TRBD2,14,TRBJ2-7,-,CASSLRAGAFEQYF,TGTGCCAGCAGCTTAAGGGCGGGAGCTTTTGAGCAGTACTTC
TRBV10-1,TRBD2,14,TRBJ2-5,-,CASSGTSGRETQYF,TGCGCCAGCAGTGGGACTAGCGGGAGAGAGACCCAGTACTTC
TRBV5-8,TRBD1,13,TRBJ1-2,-,CASSRGQSYGYTF,TGTGCCAGCAGCCGGGGACAGTCCTATGGCTACACCTTC
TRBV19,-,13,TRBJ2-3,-,CASSREGVDTQYF,TGTGCCAGTAGTCGAGAAGGGGTTGATACGCAGTATTTT
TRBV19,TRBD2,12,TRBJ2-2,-,CASSWGGRELFF,TGTGCCAGTTCGTGGGGGGGGAGGGAGCTGTTTTTT
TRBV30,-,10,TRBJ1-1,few,CAWINTEAFF,TGTGCCTGGATAAACACTGAAGCTTTCTTT
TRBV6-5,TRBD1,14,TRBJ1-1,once,CASIPGTGKTEAFF,TGTGCCAGCATACCAGGGACAGGGAAGACTGAAGCTTTCTTT
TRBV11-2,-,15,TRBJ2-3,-,CASSLAGAITDTQYF,TGTGCCAGCAGCTTAGCAGGGGCGATCACAGATACGCAGTATTTT
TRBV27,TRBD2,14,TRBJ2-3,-,CASSLGLATDTQYF,TGTGCCAGCAGTTTGGGACTAGCCACAGATACGCAGTATTTT
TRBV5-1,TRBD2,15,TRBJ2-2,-,CASSRGLAGPGELFF,TGCGCCAGCAGCAGGGGACTAGCGGGACCCGGGGAGCTGTTTTTT
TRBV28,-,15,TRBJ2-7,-,CASYRSGPEAYEQYF,TGTGCCTCCTACCGAAGCGGGCCTGAGGCCTACGAGCAGTACTTC
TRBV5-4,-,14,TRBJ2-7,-,CASSLEDSSYEQYF,TGTGCCAGCAGCTTGGAAGACAGCTCCTACGAGCAGTACTTC
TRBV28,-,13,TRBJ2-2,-,CASSPHHGGELFF,TGTGCCAGCAGTCCTCATCACGGCGGGGAGCTGTTTTTT
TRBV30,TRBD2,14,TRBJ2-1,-,CAWSVASGSIEQFF,TGTGCCTGGAGTGTCGCTAGCGGGAGCATTGAGCAGTTCTTC
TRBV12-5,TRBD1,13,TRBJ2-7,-,CASGSYTGAEQYF,TGTGCTAGTGGTTCGTACACAGGGGCCGAGCAGTACTTC
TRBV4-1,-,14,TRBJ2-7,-,CASSQAGSSREQYF,TGCGCCAGCAGCCAAGCGGGATCTAGCCGGGAGCAGTACTTC
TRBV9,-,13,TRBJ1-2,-,CASSLPDGQRYTF,TGTGCCAGCAGCCTCCCCGACGGACAGCGCTACACCTTC
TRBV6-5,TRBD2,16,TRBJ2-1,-,CASSYPTSGIGNEQFF,TGTGCCAGCAGTTACCCGACTAGCGGGATAGGCAATGAGCAGTTCTTC
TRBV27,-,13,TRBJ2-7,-,CASRQRQSYEQYF,TGTGCCAGCCGTCAACGACAGTCCTACGAGCAGTACTTC
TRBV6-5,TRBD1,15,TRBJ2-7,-,CASSSNRGKYYEQYF,TGTGCCAGCAGTTCAAACAGGGGGAAGTACTACGAGCAGTACTTC